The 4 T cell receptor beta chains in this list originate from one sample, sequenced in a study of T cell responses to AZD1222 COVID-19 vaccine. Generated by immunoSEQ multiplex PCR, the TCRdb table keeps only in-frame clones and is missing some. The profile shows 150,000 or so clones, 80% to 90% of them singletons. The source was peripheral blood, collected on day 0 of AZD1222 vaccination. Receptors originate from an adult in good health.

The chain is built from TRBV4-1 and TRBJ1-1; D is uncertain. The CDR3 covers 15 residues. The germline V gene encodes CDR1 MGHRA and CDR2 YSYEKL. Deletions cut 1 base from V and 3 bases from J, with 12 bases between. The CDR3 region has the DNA TGCGCCAGCAGCCAAGCCCGACTGGGAGACACTGAAGCTTTCTTT. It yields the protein CASSQARLGDTEAFF.

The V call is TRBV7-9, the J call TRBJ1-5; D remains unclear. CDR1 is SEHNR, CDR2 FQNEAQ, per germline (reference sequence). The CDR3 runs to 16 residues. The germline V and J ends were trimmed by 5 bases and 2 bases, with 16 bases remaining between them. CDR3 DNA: TGTGCCAGCAGCCCGCCCAACGTGAAGGGCAATCAGCCCCAGCATTTT. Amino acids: CASSPPNVKGNQPQHF.

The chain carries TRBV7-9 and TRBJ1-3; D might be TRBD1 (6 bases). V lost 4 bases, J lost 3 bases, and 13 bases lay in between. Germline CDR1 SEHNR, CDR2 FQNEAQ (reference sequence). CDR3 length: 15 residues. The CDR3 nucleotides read TGTGCCAGCAGCTCGCAACAGGGTAGTGGAAACACCATATATTTT. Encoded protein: CASSSQQGSGNTIYF.

Here the CDR3 DNA reads TGTGCCAGCAGCGTAGAGGACGGGGGAGGCGATGAGCAGTTCTTC. Its translation is CASSVEDGGGDEQFF. The rearrangement links TRBV9 to TRBJ2-1; tentatively, D is TRBD2 (6 bases). CDR3 length: 15 residues. From germline, CDR1 is SGDLS and CDR2 YYNGEE. Trimming pared 0 bases from V and 8 bases from J, leaving 15 bases between. Full variable domain (rest looked up from reference TRBV9 and TRBJ2-1): DSGVTQTPKHLITATGQRVTLRCSPRSGDLSVYWYQQSLDQGLQFLIQYYNGEERAKGNILERFSAQQFPDLHSELNLSSLELGDSALYFCASSVEDGGGDEQFFGPGTRLTVL.